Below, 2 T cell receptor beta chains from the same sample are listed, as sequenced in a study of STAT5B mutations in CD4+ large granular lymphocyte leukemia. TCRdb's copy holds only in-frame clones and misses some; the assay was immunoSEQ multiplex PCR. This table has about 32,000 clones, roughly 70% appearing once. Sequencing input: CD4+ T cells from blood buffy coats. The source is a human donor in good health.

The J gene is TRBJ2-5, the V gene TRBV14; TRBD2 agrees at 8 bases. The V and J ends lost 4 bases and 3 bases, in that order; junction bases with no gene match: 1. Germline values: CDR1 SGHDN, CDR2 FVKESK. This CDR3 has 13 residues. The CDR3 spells CASSLSGEETQYF. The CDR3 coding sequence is TGTGCCAGCAGCCTTAGCGGGGAAGAGACCCAGTACTTC.

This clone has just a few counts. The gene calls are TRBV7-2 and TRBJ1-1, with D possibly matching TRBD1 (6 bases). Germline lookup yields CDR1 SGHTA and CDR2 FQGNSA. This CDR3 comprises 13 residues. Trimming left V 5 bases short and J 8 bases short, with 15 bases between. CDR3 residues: CASSTRPGAEAFF. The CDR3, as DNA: TGTGCCAGCAGCACACGTCCGGGGGCCGAAGCTTTCTTT.